This T cell receptor beta chain was retrieved from a study of regulatory T cells in long-lasting Graves disease. The length of the CDR3 is 16 residues. J gave up 5 bases and V 10 bases, and 10 bases lay outside the gene matches. Germline V gene sequence: CDR1 ENHRY, CDR2 SYGVKD. Time point defined: newly diagnosed GD, antithyroid drugs for less than 3 months. Extracted RNA from PBMCs served as the source of the TCR library. This clonotype was seen repeatedly, ten times or more. The target antigen is unknown. Arm-PCR of CDR3 regions and iRepertoire HTBI primers were the basis on which TCR beta libraries were built. Using its own MiXCR run on the multiplex PCR reads, TCRdb lists one record per CDR3 protein. The sample records roughly 380,000 distinct CDR3 sequences, less than 20% being singletons. Study-level findings and limits: Samples came from peripheral blood alone, without thyroid tissue.

The sample here was peripheral blood mononuclear cells (PBMCs), taken at new diagnosis, from a patient treated with antithyroid drugs. The chain is built from TRBV10-3 and TRBJ2-3; 15 positions agree with TRBD2. The receptor was derived from a female donor with Graves disease. The CDR3 is CANPGTSGRTGDTQYF. The CDR3 DNA is TGTGCCAATCCCGGGACTAGCGGGAGGACTGGAGATACGCAGTATTTT.